The present T cell receptor (beta chain) was sequenced within a study of T cells after yellow fever vaccination. Study-wide points: The study noted that FACS-sorted repertoires could contain abundant clonotypes contaminating from the bulk population.

This CDR3 is built from 14 residues. Trimming removed 1 base from V and 2 bases from J; junction bases left unmatched: 0. Germline CDR1 and CDR2: LGHDT and YNNKEL (reference sequence). TCR cDNA was made by 5'RACE template switching, adding a universal primer site and UMIs. TCRdb processed the 5' RACE reads anew with MiXCR; each CDR3 protein has one entry. The table shows over 65,000 distinct CDR3 sequences, with about an eighth occurring only once. This specimen was CD8+ T cells not binding an NS4B(214-222) dextramer, sorted from PBMCs, taken approximately 20 days after the first yellow fever vaccination. The chain has TRBV3-1 and TRBJ1-2; 8 bases are shared with TRBD1. The sequence derives from a man younger than 35 who received the YFV17D yellow fever vaccine. CDR3 region: CASSQGTGNYGYTF. CDR3 DNA sequence: TGTGCCAGCAGCCAAGGGACAGGGAACTATGGCTACACCTTC.